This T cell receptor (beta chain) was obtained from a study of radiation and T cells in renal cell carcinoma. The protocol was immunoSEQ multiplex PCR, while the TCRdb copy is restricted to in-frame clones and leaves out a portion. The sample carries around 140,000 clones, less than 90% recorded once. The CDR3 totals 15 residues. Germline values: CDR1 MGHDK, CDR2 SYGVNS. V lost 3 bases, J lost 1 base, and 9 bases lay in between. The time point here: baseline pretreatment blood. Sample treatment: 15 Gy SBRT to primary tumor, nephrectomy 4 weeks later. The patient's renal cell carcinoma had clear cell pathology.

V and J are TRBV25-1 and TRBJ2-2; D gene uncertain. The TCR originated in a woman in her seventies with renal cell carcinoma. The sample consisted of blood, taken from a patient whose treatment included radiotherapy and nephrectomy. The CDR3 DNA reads TGTGCCAGCAGTGACTTAGGGAAGAACACCGGGGAGCTGTTTTTT. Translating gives CASSDLGKNTGELFF.